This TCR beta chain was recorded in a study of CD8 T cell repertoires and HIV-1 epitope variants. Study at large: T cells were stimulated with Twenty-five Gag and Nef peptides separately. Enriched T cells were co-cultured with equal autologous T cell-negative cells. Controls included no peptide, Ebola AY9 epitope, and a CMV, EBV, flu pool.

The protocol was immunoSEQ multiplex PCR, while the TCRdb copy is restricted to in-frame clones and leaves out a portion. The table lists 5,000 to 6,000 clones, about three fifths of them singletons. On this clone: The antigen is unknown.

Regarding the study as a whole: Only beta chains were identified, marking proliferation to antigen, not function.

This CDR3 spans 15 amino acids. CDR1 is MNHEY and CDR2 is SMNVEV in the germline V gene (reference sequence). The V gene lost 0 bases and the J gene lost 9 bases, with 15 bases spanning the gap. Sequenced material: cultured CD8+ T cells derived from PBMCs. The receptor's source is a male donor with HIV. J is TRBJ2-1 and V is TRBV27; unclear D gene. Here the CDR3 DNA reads TGTGCCAGCAGTTTATCGAATGGGGAATCGGGTGAGCAGTTCTTC. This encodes CASSLSNGESGEQFF.